This T cell receptor beta chain was identified in a study of OX40 agonist ivuxolimab in advanced cancers. Regarding the study in general: Ivuxolimab was an agonistic, fully human IgG2 monoclonal antibody directed against OX40 (CD134), a costimulatory receptor. Intravenous ivuxolimab was administered to patients every 2 weeks at six dose levels: 0.01, 0.1, 0.3, 1.5, 3 and 10 mg/kg. Of the 50 to 55 patients in dose escalation, around 19 had hepatocellular carcinoma, some 15 had melanoma, 9 had renal cell carcinoma and 9 had head and neck cancer. The dose-escalation cohort was over 70% male with a mean age of approximately 60 years, ranging from roughly 20 to 80. Patients were allowed to have had prior anti-PD-1, anti-PD-L1 or anti-CTLA-4 therapy, and about 40% of the dose-escalation patients had been treated with checkpoint inhibitors. Partial responses occurred in three dose-escalation patients: two with cutaneous melanoma and one with hepatocellular carcinoma. The purpose of peripheral TCRbeta sequencing was to test whether ivuxolimab changed TCR sequence diversity and led to clonal T-cell expansion. The monotherapy dose-escalation portion (N = 52 patients) of the phase I ivuxolimab trial is reported in the paper. Broad study findings and their caveats: Low levels of normalized T-cell clonal expansion were also seen in some patients who did not respond. At doses of 0.1 to 3.0 mg/kg, clonal expansion of both CD4+ and CD8+ T cells in blood was seen between baseline and week 6. After ivuxolimab, expanded clones were on average more numerous among CD8+ T cells than among CD4+ T cells. Partial responders in the 0.1-3.0 mg/kg groups had among the lowest normalized peripheral clonal expansion, especially among CD8+ T cells. The antigen specificity of the peripheral T cells that underwent clonal expansion was not determined.

Counted from cysteine to phenylalanine, this CDR3 has 15 amino acids. This entry keeps only the CDR3 DNA: 45 bases, framed from base 1. CDR1 KGHSH and CDR2 LQKENI were looked up in the germline V gene. Trimming removed 0 bases from V and 7 bases from J; the gene matches leave 4 bases unexplained. Remarks on this clone: Its antigen specificity is not known. Base-call qualities are not available, and no considerably larger clone is one nucleotide away.

To sequence the TCRbeta CDR3 region, genomic DNA was isolated from the sorted cells. TCRbeta CDR3 regions were sequenced using the immunoSEQ Assay. TCRdb carries this immuneACCESS record with in-frame sequences only. Its versions omit some clonotypes, under half of them owing to an unresolved V gene in the studies checked, with the rest unexplained. This sample gives approximately 70,000 clones in total; roughly 83% of them show up just once. The ten biggest clones cover about 6.9% of the sample. The trial excluded patients who had a history of autoimmune disease or were on systemic immunosuppression. Peripheral blood for TCR sequencing was drawn from every dose cohort at baseline, at cycle 4 day 1 and at cycle 7 day 1. Samples were obtained from an open-label, multicenter, first-in-human phase I dose-escalation trial of ivuxolimab. Adults with locally advanced or metastatic head and neck squamous cell, hepatocellular, melanoma or renal cell carcinoma were enrolled in the trial. Before TCR sequencing, CD4+ and CD8+ T cells were separately sorted from peripheral blood.

Sequencing used CD4+ or CD8+ T cells sorted from blood, obtained in a trial of the OX40 agonist ivuxolimab. Recombination joined TRBV18 with TRBJ2-1, with TRBD1 matching 9 junction bases. The clonotype was recovered from an adult with an advanced solid tumor such as melanoma, head and neck, liver or kidney cancer. The CDR3: CASSPPGTGKNEQFF. The nucleotide sequence reads TGTGCCAGCTCACCACCCGGGACAGGGAAAAATGAGCAGTTCTTC.